These T cell receptor beta chains were read from a single sample in a study of control samples from healthy donors and cancer patients. Profiling relied on immunoSEQ multiplex PCR, and the TCRdb table lists in-frame clones only, not all of them. Found here are about 190,000 clones; the top ten clones hold less than 2.5%. The sample comprised blood. These receptors originate from a woman aged 25 to 39 in good health. Each CDR3 is given with its conserved first and last residue. Fields, in order: J gene, D gene, CDR3 length, V gene, CDR3 DNA, CDR3 protein. The D gene is left open where the match is weak.

J: TRBJ2-6; D: -; length: 14; V: TRBV5-8; DNA: TGTGCCAGCGGGCCTAGGACTGGGGCCAACGTCCTGACTTTC; CDR3: CASGPRTGANVLTF
J: TRBJ2-3; D: -; length: 15; V: TRBV27; DNA: TGTGCCAGCAGTTCGCCACCGCGGGGTACAGATACGCAGTATTTT; CDR3: CASSSPPRGTDTQYF
J: TRBJ1-3; D: TRBD1; length: 15; V: TRBV5-8; DNA: TGTGCCAGCAGCCCCGGGACAGGTCCTGGAAACACCATATATTTT; CDR3: CASSPGTGPGNTIYF
J: TRBJ1-2; D: TRBD1; length: 15; V: TRBV28; DNA: TGTGCCAGCAGTTCGCGGGACAGAGCTAACTATGGCTACACCTTC; CDR3: CASSSRDRANYGYTF
J: TRBJ1-5; D: -; length: 13; V: TRBV30; DNA: TGTGCCTGGAGTGAGGGGGTTCGTCAGCCCCAGCATTTT; CDR3: CAWSEGVRQPQHF
J: TRBJ2-2; D: -; length: 14; V: TRBV18; DNA: TGTGCCAGCTCGACAGGTGGCTGGGCCGGGGAGCTGTTTTTT; CDR3: CASSTGGWAGELFF
J: TRBJ2-3; D: TRBD2; length: 16; V: TRBV9; DNA: TGTGCCAGCAGCGGGACTAGCGGGGGCCTCACAGATACGCAGTATTTT; CDR3: CASSGTSGGLTDTQYF
J: TRBJ2-5; D: -; length: 17; V: TRBV5-1; DNA: TGCGCCAGCAGCTTGGCGCGGGTTTCTTCGGCCAGGGAGACCCAGTACTTC; CDR3: CASSLARVSSARETQYF
J: TRBJ2-5; D: -; length: 19; V: TRBV7-8; DNA: TGTGCCAGCAGCTTGGTCGGCGGCCTCAGGGGGGGAGACCAAGAGACCCAGTACTTC; CDR3: CASSLVGGLRGGDQETQYF
J: TRBJ2-1; D: TRBD1; length: 14; V: TRBV5-1; DNA: TGCGCCAGCAGGACAGGGAACGAGGACAATGAGCAGTTCTTC; CDR3: CASRTGNEDNEQFF
J: TRBJ1-1; D: -; length: 11; V: TRBV3-1/TRBV3-2; DNA: TGTGCCAGCACGCGCCAGGCTGAAGCTTTCTTT; CDR3: CASTRQAEAFF
J: TRBJ1-2; D: TRBD1; length: 14; V: TRBV5-5; DNA: TGTGCCAGCAGCCCCGGGACAGGGACTGGGGGCTACACCTTC; CDR3: CASSPGTGTGGYTF
J: TRBJ1-1; D: -; length: 15; V: TRBV6-2/TRBV6-3; DNA: TGTGCCAGCAGTTATGTCCCAGGGCTGGGCGCTGAAGCTTTCTTT; CDR3: CASSYVPGLGAEAFF
J: TRBJ2-2; D: -; length: 12; V: TRBV7-2; DNA: TGTGCCAGCAGCCCCTGGGCCGGGGAGCTGTTTTTT; CDR3: CASSPWAGELFF
J: TRBJ1-5; D: -; length: 15; V: TRBV28; DNA: TGTGCCAGCAGTTTGCCCGGGGGAGACAATCAGCCCCAGCATTTT; CDR3: CASSLPGGDNQPQHF
J: TRBJ2-7; D: TRBD1; length: 14; V: TRBV6-5; DNA: TGTGCCAGCAGGACAGGGGGTACAGGCTACGAGCAGTACTTC; CDR3: CASRTGGTGYEQYF
J: TRBJ2-5; D: -; length: 16; V: TRBV7-3; DNA: TGTGCCAGCAGCTTGCAGGGAGTCGGTGCCCAAGAGACCCAGTACTTC; CDR3: CASSLQGVGAQETQYF